What follows are 8 T cell receptor beta chains derived from one specimen sequenced in a study of T-cell memory formation after mild COVID-19 (dated by TCRdb to the early 2020s). The receptor library was made with 5' RACE. The reads were generated on an Illumina NovaSeq 6000. TCRdb ran its own pipeline on the public reads, namely fastp trimming at Q25 and MiXCR clone calling, and kept in-frame beta chains. Under each unique CDR3 protein, matching rows form one entry showing the most common genes and DNA. This sample holds 310,000 or so distinct CDR3 sequences; 15% to 20% were observed only once. The ten largest make up 22% of the sample. What was sequenced was PBMCs or a T cell subset sorted from them (not recorded which). All receptors derive from a man aged 18 to 29 who had mild COVID-19 (a few samples of this study predate the infection). The sample titles of this study are shuffled in the database, so cell type and time point are left out; the donor was told from shared clones.

The genes are TRBV20-1 and TRBJ2-5; no definite D call. The CDR3 is 15 residues long. CDR1 and CDR2 from the germline V gene are DFQATT and SNEGSKA (reference sequence). V lost 5 bases and J lost 2, with 18 bases in between. The CDR3 region is CSAQIGAYTQETQYF. CDR3 DNA sequence: TGCAGTGCTCAGATCGGTGCCTACACTCAAGAGACCCAGTACTTC.

This clonotype was seen only a few times. The chain recombines TRBV7-8 with TRBJ1-1, with D tentatively TRBD1 (6 bases). The CDR3 length is 14 residues. With 5 bases removed from V and 4 bases from J, the gap between germline ends came to 14 bases. In germline, CDR1 is SGHVS, CDR2 FQNEAQ. The CDR3 here is CASSRTGSSTEAFF. DNA of the CDR3: TGTGCCAGCAGCCGTACAGGGTCGAGCACTGAAGCTTTCTTT.

This clonotype has at least ten counts. V usage is TRBV7-9 and J usage is TRBJ1-1; 7 bases match TRBD1. Losses at the gene ends were 6 bases for V and 4 bases for J; bases not matched to a gene: 5. The CDR3 totals 13 residues. CDR1 and CDR2 from the germline V gene are SEHNR and FQNEAQ (reference sequence). The CDR3 is CASSSQGGTEAFF. CDR3 bases: TGTGCCAGCAGTTCTCAGGGGGGCACTGAAGCTTTCTTT.

CDR3 residues: CASSIQGIAYNEQFF. The CDR3 region has the DNA TGTGCCAGCAGTATACAGGGTATAGCATACAATGAGCAGTTCTTC. This chain joins TRBV27 and TRBJ2-1; D is possibly TRBD1 (6 bases). Trimming stripped 5 bases from V and 4 bases from J, with 15 bases between. The CDR3 is 15 amino acids. Germline assignment: CDR1 MNHEY and CDR2 SMNVEV (reference sequence).

A few counts support this clonotype. The V gene is TRBV7-6, the J gene TRBJ1-4; 7 bases are a match to TRBD1. Germline V gene lookup returns CDR1 SGHVS and CDR2 FNYEAQ. V was pared by 5 bases and J by 2 bases, with 5 bases of the junction left unmatched. The CDR3 runs 15 residues. The DNA of the CDR3 is TGTGCCAGCAGCACCAGACAGGGTACTAATGAAAAACTGTTTTTT. Translating gives CASSTRQGTNEKLFF.

In this sample, this clonotype turned up a few times. V usage is TRBV9 and J usage is TRBJ1-2; 8 nucleotides match TRBD1. Trimming at V came to 4 bases and at J to 8 bases, leaving 7 bases not matched to a gene. The V gene's germline CDR1 is SGDLS and CDR2 YYNGEE. The CDR3 has 13 residues. CDR3 loop: CASSLTGGWGYTF. CDR3 in DNA: TGTGCCAGCAGCCTTACAGGGGGTTGGGGCTACACCTTC.

The chain recombines TRBV20-1 with TRBJ2-3; weak D call: TRBD1 (6 bases). CDR1 is DFQATT and CDR2 is SNEGSKA in the germline V gene (reference sequence). This CDR3 has 11 amino acids. V was shortened by 3 bases and J by 11 bases, with 12 bases between the two germline ends. CDR3 amino acids: CSARWGPGQYF. CDR3 sequence (DNA): TGCAGTGCTAGGTGGGGGCCCGGGCAGTATTTT.

This clonotype has a count of ten or more. The chain recombines TRBV6-1 with TRBJ1-6, with a weak D call TRBD1 (5 bases). The CDR3 extends over 19 amino acids. CDR1 is MNHNS and CDR2 is SASEGT in the germline V gene. V was shortened by 4 bases and J by 1 base, with 20 bases between the two germline ends. DNA of the CDR3: TGTGCCAGCAGTGGACCGGCGGGGCGAATAAGATCCTATAATTCACCCCTCCACTTT. Translated: CASSGPAGRIRSYNSPLHF.